This T cell receptor beta chain came from a study of T cells in localized non-small cell lung cancer. The CDR3 runs to 14 residues. Germline CDR1 is MDHEN and CDR2 is SYDVKM. Trimming pared 3 bases from V and 6 bases from J, leaving 12 bases between. The protocol was immunoSEQ multiplex PCR, while the TCRdb copy is restricted to in-frame clones and leaves out a portion. The sample has a few thousand clones, 25% seen once. The specimen was lung tumor tissue, collected before any cancer treatment. This receptor was obtained from a male donor older than 55 with stage I lung adenocarcinoma. This sequence joins TRBV28 and TRBJ1-5; D perhaps matches TRBD1 (6 bases). Here the CDR3 DNA reads TGTGCCAGCAGTTTTATACAGGGCGGTCAGCCCCAGCATTTT. Translation gives CASSFIQGGQPQHF.